These 8 T cell receptor beta chains were all obtained from the same sample, sequenced in a study of blood T cell repertoires in COVID-19. The assay was immunoSEQ multiplex PCR, and TCRdb's table has in-frame clones only and misses some. The sample yields just over 150,000 clones, 82% seen once. Material for sequencing was peripheral blood. These receptors were collected from a middle-aged woman with COVID-19, enrolled during active disease.

This chain links TRBV9 with TRBJ1-1; D might be TRBD1 (5 bases). The V end was cut by 0 bases, the J end by 3 bases, with 9 bases between. The CDR3 runs 14 residues. Germline V gives CDR1 SGDLS, CDR2 YYNGEE. The CDR3 loop reads CASSVAPRDTEAFF. The DNA for the CDR3 is TGTGCCAGCAGCGTAGCCCCCAGGGACACTGAAGCTTTCTTT.

The chain carries TRBV6-6 and TRBJ2-3, with 15 bases fitting TRBD2. Germline V lookup: CDR1 MNHNY, CDR2 SVGAGI (reference sequence). The junction had 21 bases not matched to a gene; V was cut back by 5 bases and J by 6 bases. This CDR3 comprises 21 residues. The CDR3 spells CASSPTIGLAGGFVELDTQYF. The CDR3 DNA is TGTGCCAGCAGTCCGACCATCGGACTAGCGGGAGGGTTTGTTGAACTCGATACGCAGTATTTT.

This clone was found once. The chain uses TRBV28 and TRBJ1-2, with D maybe TRBD1 (6 bases). Per germline, CDR1 MDHEN and CDR2 SYDVKM. The V and J ends lost 6 bases and 3 bases respectively, with 14 bases between them. This CDR3 is 14 amino acids long. The CDR3 is CASREGGTYYGYTF. CDR3 in DNA: TGTGCCAGCAGGGAGGGGGGGACCTACTATGGCTACACCTTC.

The chain carries TRBV2 and TRBJ2-3; D possibly corresponds to TRBD2 (6 bases). Deletions cut 3 bases from V and 1 base from J, with 11 bases between. This CDR3 is built from 15 residues. CDR1 SNHLY and CDR2 FYNNEI come from the germline V gene. The DNA of the CDR3 is TGTGCCAGCAGTGACTGGGGGGTGGGCACAGATACGCAGTATTTT. Translating it yields CASSDWGVGTDTQYF.

The table lists this clone with a count of one. V usage is TRBV19 and J usage is TRBJ2-7; possible D gene TRBD2, 5 bases. This CDR3 spans 13 amino acids. V gave up 4 bases and J gave up 3 bases, with 10 bases separating them. Germline loops: CDR1 LNHDA, CDR2 SQIVND (reference sequence). The CDR3 nucleotides are TGTGCCAGTAGTAGGGGAGACGACTACGAGCAGTACTTC. This translates into CASSRGDDYEQYF.

The rearrangement uses TRBV3-1 (or the pseudogene TRBV3-2) and TRBJ2-5; TRBD2 might be the D (5 bases). Germline-derived CDR1 and CDR2 are LGHDT and YNNKEL (reference sequence). The V and J ends lost 1 base and 2 bases respectively, with 8 bases between them. The CDR3 contains 14 residues. Written as DNA, the CDR3 is TGTGCCAGCAGCCAAGGGGAGCGGCAAGAGACCCAGTACTTC. Translation gives CASSQGERQETQYF.

This clone has just a few counts. The chain links TRBV15 to TRBJ1-5; the D gene is possibly TRBD1 (5 bases). Germline V CDR1 and CDR2: LNHNV, YYDKDF (reference sequence). This CDR3 is 20 amino acids long. The V gene lost 0 bases and the J gene lost 0 bases, with 21 bases spanning the gap. CDR3 amino acids: CATSRDGGTPRRVSNQPQHF. The CDR3 DNA reads as TGTGCCACCAGCAGAGATGGCGGGACTCCCCGAAGGGTTAGCAATCAGCCCCAGCATTTT.

This clone was observed once. The chain uses TRBV2 and TRBJ1-2; 8 bases line up with TRBD1. The junction had 3 bases not matched to a gene; V was cut back by 7 bases and J by 5 bases. Per germline, CDR1 SNHLY and CDR2 FYNNEI. There are 12 residues in the CDR3. The CDR3 nucleotides read TGTGCCAGCAAGACAGGGGAGTATGGCTACACCTTC. Translating gives CASKTGEYGYTF.